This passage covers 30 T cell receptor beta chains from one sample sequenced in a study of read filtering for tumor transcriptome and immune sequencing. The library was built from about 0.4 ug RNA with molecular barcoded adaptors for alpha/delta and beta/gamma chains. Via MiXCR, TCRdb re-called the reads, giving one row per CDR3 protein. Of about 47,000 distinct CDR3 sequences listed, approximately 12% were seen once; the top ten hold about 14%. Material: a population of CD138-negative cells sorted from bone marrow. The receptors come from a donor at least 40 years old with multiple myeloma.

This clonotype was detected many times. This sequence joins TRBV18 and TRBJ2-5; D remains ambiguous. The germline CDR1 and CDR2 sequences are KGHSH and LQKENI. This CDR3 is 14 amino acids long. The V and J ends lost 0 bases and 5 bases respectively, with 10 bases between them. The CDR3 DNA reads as TGTGCCAGCTCACCACCGACGGTACCGGAGACCCAGTACTTC. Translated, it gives CASSPPTVPETQYF.

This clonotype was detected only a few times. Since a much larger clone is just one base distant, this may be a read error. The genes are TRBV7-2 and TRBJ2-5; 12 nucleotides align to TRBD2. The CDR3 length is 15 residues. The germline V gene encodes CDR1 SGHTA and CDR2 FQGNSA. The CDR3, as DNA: TGTGCCAGCAGCGCGACTAGCGGGAGAAAAGAGGCCCAGTACTTC. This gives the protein CASSATSGRKEAQYF.

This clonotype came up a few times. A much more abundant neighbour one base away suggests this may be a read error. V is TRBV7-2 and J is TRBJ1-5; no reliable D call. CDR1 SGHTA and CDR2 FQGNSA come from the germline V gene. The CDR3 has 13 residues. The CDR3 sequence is CASSFGGNQPRHF. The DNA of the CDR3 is TGTGCCAGCAGCTTCGGCGGCAATCAGCCCCGGCATTTT.

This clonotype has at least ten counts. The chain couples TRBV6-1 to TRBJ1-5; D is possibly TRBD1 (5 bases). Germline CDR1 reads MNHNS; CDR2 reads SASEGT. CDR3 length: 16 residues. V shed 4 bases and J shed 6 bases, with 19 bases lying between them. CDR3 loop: CASSAHRKGHGQPQHF. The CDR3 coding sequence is TGTGCCAGCAGTGCCCATCGAAAGGGGCATGGTCAGCCCCAGCATTTT.

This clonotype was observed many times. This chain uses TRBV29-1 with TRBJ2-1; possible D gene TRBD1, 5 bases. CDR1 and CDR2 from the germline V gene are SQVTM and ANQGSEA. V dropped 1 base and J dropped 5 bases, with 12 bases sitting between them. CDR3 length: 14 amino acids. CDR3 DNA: TGCAGCGTTGAAGGGGGCGCTAAGGACAATGAGCAGTTCTTC. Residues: CSVEGGAKDNEQFF.

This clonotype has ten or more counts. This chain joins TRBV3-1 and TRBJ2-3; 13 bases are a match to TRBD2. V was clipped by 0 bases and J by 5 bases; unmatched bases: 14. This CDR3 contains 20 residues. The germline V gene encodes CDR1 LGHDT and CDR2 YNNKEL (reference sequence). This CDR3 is CASSQDKGFGLAGVLDTQYF. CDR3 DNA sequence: TGTGCCAGCAGCCAAGATAAAGGGTTCGGACTAGCGGGAGTTTTAGATACGCAGTATTTT.

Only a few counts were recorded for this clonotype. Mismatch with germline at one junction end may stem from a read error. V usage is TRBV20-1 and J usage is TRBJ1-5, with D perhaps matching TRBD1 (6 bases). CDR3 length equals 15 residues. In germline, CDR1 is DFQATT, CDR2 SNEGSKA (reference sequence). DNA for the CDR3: TGCAATGCTAGAGACCGAGACAGGTACAATCAGCCCCAGCATTTT. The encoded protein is CNARDRDRYNQPQHF.

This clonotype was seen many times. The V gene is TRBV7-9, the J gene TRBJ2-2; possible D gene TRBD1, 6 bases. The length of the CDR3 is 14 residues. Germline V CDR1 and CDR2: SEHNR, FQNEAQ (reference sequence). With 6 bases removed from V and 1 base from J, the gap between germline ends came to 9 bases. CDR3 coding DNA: TGTGCCAGCAGAAGGACAGAGAACACCGGGGAGCTGTTTTTT. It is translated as CASRRTENTGELFF.

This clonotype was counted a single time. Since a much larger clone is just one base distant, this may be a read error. CDR3 residues: CASYQGLGERYF. The CDR3 DNA is TGTGCCAGCTACCAGGGGCTCGGCGAGCGGTACTTC. V and J are TRBV6-2 or TRBV6-3 and TRBJ2-7; TRBD1 is a possible D gene (6 bases). This CDR3 is built from 12 residues. Per the germline V gene, CDR1 is MNHEY and CDR2 is SVGEGT.

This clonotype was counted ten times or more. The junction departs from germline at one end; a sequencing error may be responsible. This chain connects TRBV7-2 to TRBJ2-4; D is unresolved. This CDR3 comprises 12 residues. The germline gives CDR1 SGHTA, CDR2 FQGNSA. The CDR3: CASSLDGRKKDF. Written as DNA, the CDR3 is TGTGCCAGCAGCTTAGACGGCAGGAAAAAGGACTTC.

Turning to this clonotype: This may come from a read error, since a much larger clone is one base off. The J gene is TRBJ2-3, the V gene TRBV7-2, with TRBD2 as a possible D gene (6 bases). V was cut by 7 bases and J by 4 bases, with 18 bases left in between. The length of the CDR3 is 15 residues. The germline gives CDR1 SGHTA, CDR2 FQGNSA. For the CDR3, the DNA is TGTGCCAGCATCCGCGGGATTAGTGGTGCAGATACGCAGTATTTT. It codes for CASIRGISGADTQYF.

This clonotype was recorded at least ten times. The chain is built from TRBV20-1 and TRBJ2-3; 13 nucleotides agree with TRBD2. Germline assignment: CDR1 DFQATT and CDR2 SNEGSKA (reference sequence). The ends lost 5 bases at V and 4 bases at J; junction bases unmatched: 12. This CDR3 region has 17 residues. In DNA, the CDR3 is TGCAGTGCTGTGGGGACTAGCGGGATCAACCGCGCAGATACGCAGTATTTT. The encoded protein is CSAVGTSGINRADTQYF.

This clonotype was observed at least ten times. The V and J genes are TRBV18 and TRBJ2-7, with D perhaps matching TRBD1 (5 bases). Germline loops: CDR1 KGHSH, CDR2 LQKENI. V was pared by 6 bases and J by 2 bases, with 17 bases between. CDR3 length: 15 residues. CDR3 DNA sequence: TGTGCCAGCTCGACACAGGCTCGAGAACCCTACGAGCAGTACTTC. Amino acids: CASSTQAREPYEQYF.

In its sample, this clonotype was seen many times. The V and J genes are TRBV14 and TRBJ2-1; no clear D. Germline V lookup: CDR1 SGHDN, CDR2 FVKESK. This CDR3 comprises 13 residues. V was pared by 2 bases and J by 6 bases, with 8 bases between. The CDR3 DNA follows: TGTGCCAGCAGCCAAAATCCAAGCAATGAGCAGTTCTTC. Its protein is CASSQNPSNEQFF.

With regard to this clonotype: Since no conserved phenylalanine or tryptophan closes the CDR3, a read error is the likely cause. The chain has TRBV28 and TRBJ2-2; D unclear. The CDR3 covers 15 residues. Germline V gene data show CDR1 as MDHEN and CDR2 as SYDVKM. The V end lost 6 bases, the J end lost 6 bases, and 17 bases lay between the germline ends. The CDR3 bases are TGTGCCAGCAGAGAGACGGATCTAGGCGCCGGGGAGCTGTTTCTT. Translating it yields CASRETDLGAGELFL.

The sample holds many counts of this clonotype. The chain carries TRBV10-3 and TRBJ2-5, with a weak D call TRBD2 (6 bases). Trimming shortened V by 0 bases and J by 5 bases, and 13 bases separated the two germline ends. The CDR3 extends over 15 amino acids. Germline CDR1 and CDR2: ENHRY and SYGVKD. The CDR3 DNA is TGTGCCATCAGTGAGTCGAACGGGAGTTGGGAGACCCAGTACTTC. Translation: CAISESNGSWETQYF.

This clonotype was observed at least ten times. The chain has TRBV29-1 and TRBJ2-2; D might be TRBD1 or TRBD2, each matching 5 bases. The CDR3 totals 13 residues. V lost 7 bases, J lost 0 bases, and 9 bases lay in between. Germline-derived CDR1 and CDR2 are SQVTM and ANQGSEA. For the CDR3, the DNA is TGCAGCGGGTTGGGACCGAACACCGGGGAGCTGTTTTTT. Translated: CSGLGPNTGELFF.

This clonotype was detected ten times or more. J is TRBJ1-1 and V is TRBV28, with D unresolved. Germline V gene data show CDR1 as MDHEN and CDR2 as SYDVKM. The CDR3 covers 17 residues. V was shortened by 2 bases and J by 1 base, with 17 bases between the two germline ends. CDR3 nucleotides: TGTGCCAGCAGTTTACTTTTTACCGGACCCTCGAACACTGAAGCTTTCTTT. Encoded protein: CASSLLFTGPSNTEAFF. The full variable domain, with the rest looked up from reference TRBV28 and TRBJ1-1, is DVKVTQSSRYLVKRTGEKVFLECVQDMDHENMFWYRQDPGLGLRLIYFSYDVKMKEKGDIPEGYSVSREKKERFSLILESASTNQTSMYLCASSLLFTGPSNTEAFFGQGTRLTVV.

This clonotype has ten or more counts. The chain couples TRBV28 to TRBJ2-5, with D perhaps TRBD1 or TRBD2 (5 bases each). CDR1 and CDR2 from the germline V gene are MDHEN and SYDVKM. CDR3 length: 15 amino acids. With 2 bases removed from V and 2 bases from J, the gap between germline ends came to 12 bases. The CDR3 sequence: CASSLPRGRQETQYF. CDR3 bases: TGTGCCAGCAGTTTACCACGGGGCCGGCAAGAGACCCAGTACTTC.

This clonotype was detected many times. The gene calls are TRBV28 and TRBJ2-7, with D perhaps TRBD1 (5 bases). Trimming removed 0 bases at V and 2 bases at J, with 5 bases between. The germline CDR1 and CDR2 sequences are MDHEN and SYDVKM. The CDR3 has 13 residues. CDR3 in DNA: TGTGCCAGCAGTTTATGGGACACCTACGAGCAGTACTTC. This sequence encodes CASSLWDTYEQYF.

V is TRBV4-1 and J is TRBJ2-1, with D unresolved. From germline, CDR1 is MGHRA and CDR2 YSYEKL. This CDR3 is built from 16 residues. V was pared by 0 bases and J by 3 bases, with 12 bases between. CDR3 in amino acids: CASSQDKTLLYNEQFF. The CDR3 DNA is TGCGCCAGCAGCCAAGATAAAACTTTACTCTACAATGAGCAGTTCTTC.

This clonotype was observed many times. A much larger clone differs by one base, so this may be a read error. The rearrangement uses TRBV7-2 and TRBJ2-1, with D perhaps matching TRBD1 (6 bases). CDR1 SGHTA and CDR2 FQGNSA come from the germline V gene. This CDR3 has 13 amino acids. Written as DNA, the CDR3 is TGTGCCAGCAGCAGGGACACCTACAATGGGCAGTTCTTC. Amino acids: CASSRDTYNGQFF. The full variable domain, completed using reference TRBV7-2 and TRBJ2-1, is GAGVSQSPSNKVTEKGKDVELRCDPISGHTALYWYRQSLGQGLEFLIYFQGNSAPDKSGLPSDRFSAERTGGSVSTLTIQRTQQEDSAVYLCASSRDTYNGQFFGPGTRLTVL.

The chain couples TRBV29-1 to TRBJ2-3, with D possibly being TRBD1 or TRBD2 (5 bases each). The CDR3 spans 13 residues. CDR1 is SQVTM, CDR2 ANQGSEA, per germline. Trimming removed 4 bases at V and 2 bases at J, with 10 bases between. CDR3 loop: CSVGGDNTDTQYF. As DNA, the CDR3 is TGCAGCGTTGGAGGGGATAACACAGATACGCAGTATTTT.

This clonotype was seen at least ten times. The CDR3 loop reads CASSFQVTDTQYF. DNA for the CDR3: TGTGCCAGCAGTTTCCAGGTCACAGATACGCAGTATTTT. The rearrangement joins TRBV12-3 or TRBV12-4 to TRBJ2-3; D gene unclear. CDR3 length: 13 amino acids. V was clipped by 3 bases and J by 2 bases, with 6 bases between them.

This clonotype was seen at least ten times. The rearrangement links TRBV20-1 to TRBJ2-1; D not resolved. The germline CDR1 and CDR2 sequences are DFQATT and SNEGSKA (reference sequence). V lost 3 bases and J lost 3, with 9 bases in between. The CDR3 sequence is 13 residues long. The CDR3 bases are TGCAGTGCTAGTTTTCAGGACTACAATGAGCAGTTCTTC. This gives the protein CSASFQDYNEQFF.

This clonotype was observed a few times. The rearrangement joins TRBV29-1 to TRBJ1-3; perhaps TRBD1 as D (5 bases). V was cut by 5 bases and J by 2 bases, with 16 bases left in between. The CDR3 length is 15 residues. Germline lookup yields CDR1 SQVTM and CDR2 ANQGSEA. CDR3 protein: CSVLSLGTTGNTIYF. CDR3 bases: TGCAGCGTTCTAAGCCTCGGGACGACTGGAAACACCATATATTTT.

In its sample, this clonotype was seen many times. CDR3: CSAQGAGNSPLHF. CDR3 sequence (DNA): TGCAGTGCTCAGGGGGCTGGTAATTCACCCCTCCACTTT. The chain employs TRBV20-1 and TRBJ1-6; TRBD1 aligns across 8 bases. This CDR3 has 13 residues. The ends lost 5 bases at V and 6 bases at J; junction bases unmatched: 3. CDR1 and CDR2 from the germline V gene are DFQATT and SNEGSKA (reference sequence).

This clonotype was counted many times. As DNA, the CDR3 is TGTGCCAGCAGCCGCGGCGAGGTTTGGACAGATACGCAGTATTTT. It yields the protein CASSRGEVWTDTQYF. J is TRBJ2-3 and V is TRBV28; D ambiguous. Between the trimmed V and J ends, which lost 6 bases and 3 bases, there was a span of 16 bases. The CDR3 loop spans 15 amino acids. Germline CDR1 and CDR2: MDHEN and SYDVKM.

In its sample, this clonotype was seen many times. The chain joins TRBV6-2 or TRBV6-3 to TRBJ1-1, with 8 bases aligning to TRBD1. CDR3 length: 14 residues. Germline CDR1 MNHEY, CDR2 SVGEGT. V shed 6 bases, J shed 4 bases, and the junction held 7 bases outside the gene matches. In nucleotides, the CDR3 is TGTGCCAGCAGACGGACAGGGCTAGGCACTGAAGCTTTCTTT. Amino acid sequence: CASRRTGLGTEAFF.

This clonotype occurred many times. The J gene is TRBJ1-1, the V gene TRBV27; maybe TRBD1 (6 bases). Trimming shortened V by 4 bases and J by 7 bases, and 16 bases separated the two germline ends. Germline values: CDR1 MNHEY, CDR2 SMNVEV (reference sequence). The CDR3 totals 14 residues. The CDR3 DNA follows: TGTGCCAGCAGTTCCTACAGGGCCTCCGGTGAAGCTTTCTTT. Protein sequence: CASSSYRASGEAFF.